This TCR beta chain was captured by sequencing in a study of blood T cell repertoires in COVID-19. Study details: Acute and convalescent COVID-19 samples came from the United States, Italy and Spain. Sources were T cells, B-cell-depleted T cells, or PBMCs; the material itself was cDNA or gDNA.

Authors' data handling: Amplification of reference gene primers provided the estimated nucleated cell counts. TCRdb keeps only in-frame clones here, not all; method: immunoSEQ multiplex PCR. V and J calls and clone size are as listed in that table; D and trimming were resolved from the DNA. Seen here are about 280,000 clones, roughly 85% observed once, and the top ten hold 4% to 6%. The CDR3 contains 13 residues. CDR1 is SGHRS, CDR2 YFSETQ, per germline. V gave up 3 bases and J gave up 11 bases; unmatched junction bases: 10. This rearrangement joins TRBV5-1 to TRBJ1-1, with 7 bases aligning to TRBD1. This TCR was sampled from a man aged 45-65 years with active or convalescent COVID-19. Input material: peripheral blood. Here the CDR3 reads CASSYEGAIFAFF. The CDR3, as DNA: TGCGCCAGCAGCTATGAGGGGGCGATCTTTGCTTTCTTT.